One and the same sample provided the 28 T cell receptor beta chains below, sequenced in a study of shared clonotypes between healthy human individuals (dated by TCRdb to 2020 to 2022). The library was generated by the immunoSEQ multiplex PCR assay. TCRdb carries this immuneACCESS record with in-frame sequences only. Its versions omit some clonotypes, under half of them owing to an unresolved V gene in the studies checked, with the rest unexplained. The sample records roughly 2.1 million clones, around 93% of which are singletons. The ten most abundant clones make up 1.5% to 2% of the sample. CD8 naive samples were obtained by positive selection for CCR7 among CD45RO-negative cells, yielding a CD45RA+CCR7+ population from which TemRA cells were excluded. Sequencing was carried out using naive CD8+ T cells from PBMCs. Sample cell subset or site, as interpreted from the label and publication: CD45RA+CCR7+. These receptors were taken from a man younger than 35 in good health. Some clones in this sample may be carry-over from other donors' samples.

The chain joins TRBV28 to TRBJ2-3; D is perhaps TRBD1 (6 bases). Germline CDR1 is MDHEN and CDR2 is SYDVKM. The CDR3 consists of 18 residues. V dropped 6 bases and J dropped 4 bases, with 26 bases sitting between them. CDR3: CASSSLWSATGIPDTQYF. The DNA of the CDR3 is TGTGCCAGCAGCTCCCTGTGGAGCGCAACAGGGATTCCAGATACGCAGTATTTT.

In DNA, the CDR3 is TGTGCCAGCAGTCGGGACTTTTGGGAGCAGTACTTC. Residues: CASSRDFWEQYF. The rearrangement links TRBV28 to TRBJ2-7; TRBD2 might be the D (6 bases). The CDR3 has 12 residues. CDR1 is MDHEN, CDR2 SYDVKM, per germline. Between the trimmed V and J ends, which lost 5 bases and 7 bases, there was a span of 12 bases.

The genes are TRBV6-5 and TRBJ2-5; 7 bases agree with TRBD1. The CDR3 runs to 15 residues. V lost 0 bases and J lost 4; bases outside the gene matches: 5. Germline lookup yields CDR1 MNHEY and CDR2 SVGAGI. The DNA for the CDR3 is TGTGCCAGCAGTTACTCATCAGGGGGTGGAGAGACCCAGTACTTC. It yields the protein CASSYSSGGGETQYF.

This chain links TRBV7-3 with TRBJ2-6; D remains ambiguous. V was shortened by 2 bases and J by 3 bases, with 8 bases between the two germline ends. This CDR3 has 15 residues. Germline loops: CDR1 SGHTA, CDR2 FQGTGA. The CDR3 reads CASSLGVLGANVLTF. In DNA form, the CDR3 reads TGTGCCAGCAGCTTAGGCGTCCTTGGGGCCAACGTCCTGACTTTC. The whole variable domain, remainder taken from reference TRBV7-3 and TRBJ2-6, is GAGVSQTPSNKVTEKGKYVELRCDPISGHTALYWYRQSLGQGPEFLIYFQGTGAADDSGLPNDRFFAVRPEGSVSTLKIQRTERGDSAVYLCASSLGVLGANVLTFGAGSRLTVL.

CDR3 DNA sequence: TGTGCCAGCAGCCCCTCGACAGGGGGTCCGCTTGATTACAATGAGCAGTTCTTC. Its protein is CASSPSTGGPLDYNEQFF. This chain uses TRBV7-9 with TRBJ2-1; TRBD1 matches at 9 bases. The V gene's germline CDR1 is SEHNR and CDR2 FQNEAQ (reference sequence). Germline trimming cut 5 bases from V and 4 bases from J; bases unmatched to any gene: 15. The CDR3 is 18 amino acids.

This chain connects TRBV14 to TRBJ1-1, with unresolved D. The CDR3 consists of 16 residues. Trimming took off 0 bases at V and 6 bases at J, with 17 bases between the two ends. Germline lookup yields CDR1 SGHDN and CDR2 FVKESK. CDR3 nucleotides: TGTGCCAGCAGCCAAGAGAAGCTGGGGAGGGATTCTGAAGCTTTCTTT. This encodes CASSQEKLGRDSEAFF.

This clone was recorded only once. The chain is built from TRBV7-8 and TRBJ2-2, with TRBD1 identical over 7 bases. This CDR3 has 16 residues. Germline V gene lookup returns CDR1 SGHVS and CDR2 FQNEAQ. The V segment lost 5 bases and the J segment 2 bases; nucleotides outside the gene matches: 8. CDR3 in amino acids: CASSGDRVYNTGELFF. The CDR3 coding sequence is TGTGCCAGCAGCGGAGACAGGGTGTATAACACCGGGGAGCTGTTTTTT. The full variable domain, its missing parts supplied by reference TRBV7-8 and TRBJ2-2, is GAGVSQSPRYKVAKRGQDVALRCDPISGHVSLFWYQQALGQGPEFLTYFQNEAQLDKSGLPSDRFFAERPEGSVSTLKIQRTQQEDSAVYLCASSGDRVYNTGELFFGEGSRLTVL.

To note about this clone: Other DNA sequences within the sample encode an identical CDR3. J is TRBJ1-5 and V is TRBV27; D remains unclear. The CDR3 is 15 residues long. V was cut by 1 base and J by 1 base, with 8 bases left in between. Per the germline V gene, CDR1 is MNHEY and CDR2 is SMNVEV (reference sequence). CDR3 protein: CASSLFGGSNQPQHF. The CDR3 region has the DNA TGTGCCAGCAGTTTATTCGGAGGGAGCAATCAGCCCCAGCATTTT.

V usage is TRBV14 and J usage is TRBJ2-7; tentatively, D is TRBD2 (6 bases). The length of the CDR3 is 13 residues. Trimming took 2 bases from V and 3 from J, leaving 8 bases between them. The germline gives CDR1 SGHDN, CDR2 FVKESK. The CDR3 loop is CASSQQGLYEQYF. CDR3 DNA: TGTGCCAGCAGCCAACAGGGACTCTACGAGCAGTACTTC.

This sequence joins TRBV13 and TRBJ1-3, with D possibly TRBD1 on 5 matching bases. The CDR3 extends over 16 amino acids. Trimming took off 5 bases at V and 1 base at J, with 15 bases between the two ends. Germline V lookup: CDR1 PRHDT, CDR2 FYEKMQ (reference sequence). The CDR3 loop is CASSTNSGFSGNTIYF. The CDR3 region has the DNA TGTGCCAGCAGCACTAACTCAGGGTTTTCTGGAAACACCATATATTTT.

This chain uses TRBV7-8 with TRBJ2-7; D is undetermined. V shed 2 bases and J shed 3 bases, with 14 bases lying between them. Per germline, CDR1 SGHVS and CDR2 FQNEAQ. The CDR3 has 15 residues. The DNA for the CDR3 is TGTGCCAGCAGCTTATTCGGCCAGGTCCTCTACGAGCAGTACTTC. Its protein is CASSLFGQVLYEQYF.

The rearrangement links TRBV7-6 to TRBJ1-3; maybe TRBD1 (5 bases). Germline-derived CDR1 and CDR2 are SGHVS and FNYEAQ. The CDR3 has 16 amino acids. Trimming removed 1 base at V and 8 bases at J, with 18 bases between. CDR3 region: CASSLDSMGLGDTIYF. The CDR3 bases are TGTGCCAGCAGCTTAGACTCCATGGGCTTGGGGGACACCATATATTTT.

The rearrangement links TRBV27 to TRBJ1-1; D not certain. The CDR3 has 15 amino acids. V lost 5 bases and J 4 bases, leaving 17 bases between the germline ends. Germline loops: CDR1 MNHEY, CDR2 SMNVEV (reference sequence). The CDR3, as DNA: TGTGCCAGCAGTCTAACTCAGGTGGCTTCCACTGAAGCTTTCTTT. It is translated as CASSLTQVASTEAFF.

The V call is TRBV6-5, the J call TRBJ2-7, with D maybe TRBD1 (6 bases). V was shortened by 6 bases and J by 2 bases, with 14 bases between the two germline ends. CDR1 and CDR2 from the germline V gene are MNHEY and SVGAGI. The CDR3 spans 14 residues. The CDR3 bases are TGTGCCAGCAGCCCAACAGGGTCCCCCTACGAGCAGTACTTC. It is translated as CASSPTGSPYEQYF.

The chain has TRBV18 and TRBJ2-7, with TRBD2 matching 14 bases. V shed 0 bases, J shed 4 bases, and the junction held 5 bases outside the gene matches. The CDR3 has 17 residues. Germline CDR1 reads KGHSH; CDR2 reads LQKENI. CDR3 coding DNA: TGTGCCAGCTCACCACCGACTAGCGGGAGGGCCCCATACGAGCAGTACTTC. It encodes CASSPPTSGRAPYEQYF.

This chain connects TRBV4-1 to TRBJ2-6; 12 positions agree with TRBD2. The CDR3 runs to 19 residues. After removal of 4 bases from V and 2 bases from J, the junction contained 9 bases not matched to a gene. The germline CDR1 and CDR2 sequences are MGHRA and YSYEKL. Here the CDR3 DNA reads TGCGCCAGCAGCCGATACCCACTAGCGGGAGGTCCTGGGGCCAACGTCCTGACTTTC. Translating it yields CASSRYPLAGGPGANVLTF.

The chain employs TRBV27 and TRBJ2-3; 11 bases line up with TRBD2. CDR3 size: 17 residues. After removal of 4 bases from V and 2 bases from J, the junction contained 8 bases not matched to a gene. Germline V gene lookup returns CDR1 MNHEY and CDR2 SMNVEV (reference sequence). This CDR3 is CASSSLAGAKPTDTQYF. CDR3 sequence (DNA): TGTGCCAGCAGTTCACTAGCGGGAGCGAAACCCACAGATACGCAGTATTTT.

The chain links TRBV7-2 to TRBJ1-5; D uncertain. There are 14 residues in the CDR3. From germline, CDR1 is SGHTA and CDR2 FQGNSA. Trimming stripped 1 base from V and 7 bases from J, with 11 bases between. The CDR3 coding sequence is TGTGCCAGCAGCTTAGATGCCCGCGGGCAGCCCCAGCATTTT. Amino acids: CASSLDARGQPQHF.

The genes are TRBV27 and TRBJ2-7; perhaps TRBD2 as D (6 bases). Germline V gene lookup returns CDR1 MNHEY and CDR2 SMNVEV (reference sequence). This CDR3 is built from 13 residues. Trimming shortened V by 10 bases and J by 3 bases, and 16 bases separated the two germline ends. CDR3 nucleotides: TGTGCCACCTCCCGGGACTTGAGCTACGAGCAGTACTTC. It encodes CATSRDLSYEQYF.

This rearrangement joins TRBV7-9 to TRBJ2-5; 14 bases are shared with TRBD2. CDR3 length: 18 amino acids. Germline V CDR1 and CDR2: SEHNR, FQNEAQ (reference sequence). V lost 6 bases, J lost 3 bases, and 12 bases stayed unmatched. The CDR3 sequence: CASREDIRTSGRKETQYF. DNA of the CDR3: TGTGCCAGCAGGGAAGATATCAGGACTAGCGGGAGGAAAGAGACCCAGTACTTC.

The chain combines TRBV18 with TRBJ2-1; tentative D call: TRBD2 (6 bases). Germline V CDR1 and CDR2: KGHSH, LQKENI. CDR3 length: 14 amino acids. V was trimmed by 0 bases and J by 7 bases, leaving 10 bases between them. CDR3 residues: CASSPPKGGNEQFF. CDR3 nucleotide sequence: TGTGCCAGCTCACCACCGAAGGGAGGAAATGAGCAGTTCTTC.

This chain connects TRBV28 to TRBJ2-1; D might be TRBD2 (5 bases). The CDR3 length is 16 residues. Trimming took 6 bases from V and 6 from J, leaving 21 bases between them. Germline V lookup: CDR1 MDHEN, CDR2 SYDVKM. CDR3 amino acids: CASRLRAGLLGNEQFF. The CDR3 bases are TGTGCCAGCAGGCTTCGGGCGGGTCTCCTCGGCAATGAGCAGTTCTTC.

The chain carries TRBV9 and TRBJ1-2; unclear D gene. CDR1 SGDLS and CDR2 YYNGEE come from the germline V gene. The CDR3 consists of 14 residues. V lost 3 bases, J lost 5 bases, and 14 bases lay in between. The CDR3 DNA reads as TGTGCCAGCAGCGGATGGGGAGGGAGATATGGCTACACCTTC. Its translation: CASSGWGGRYGYTF.

The table lists this clone with a count of one. The chain carries TRBV2 and TRBJ2-5, with 13 bases matching TRBD2. The CDR3 extends over 18 amino acids. The germline V gene has CDR1 SNHLY and CDR2 FYNNEI. J was trimmed by 2 bases and V by 5 bases; bases with no gene match: 11. The CDR3 DNA is TGTGCCAGCAGTCTCCTGGGTGGGACTAGCGGGACTCAAGAGACCCAGTACTTC. Encoded protein: CASSLLGGTSGTQETQYF.

The genes are TRBV9 and TRBJ1-3; perhaps TRBD1 as D (5 bases). The CDR3 loop spans 14 amino acids. The V end lost 0 bases, the J end lost 9 bases, and 13 bases lay between the germline ends. The germline V gene has CDR1 SGDLS and CDR2 YYNGEE. CDR3 nucleotides: TGTGCCAGCAGCGTAGAAGGGACGCCGGGCACCATATATTTT. Translation gives CASSVEGTPGTIYF.

The rearrangement links TRBV11-2 to TRBJ2-7; D may be TRBD2 (6 bases). Trimming left V 5 bases short and J 2 bases short, with 22 bases between. There are 17 residues in the CDR3. Germline CDR1 reads SGHAT; CDR2 reads FQNNGV. The CDR3 nucleotides read TGTGCCAGCAGCCCCCGATGGAGCCCGGGCGGGGCCTACGAGCAGTACTTC. Translation gives CASSPRWSPGGAYEQYF.

V gene TRBV5-1 combines with J gene TRBJ2-5, with 11 bases aligning to TRBD2. The V and J ends lost 1 base and 4 bases, in that order; junction bases with no gene match: 9. The CDR3 length is 17 residues. Germline V gene sequence: CDR1 SGHRS, CDR2 YFSETQ. The CDR3 is CASSLNRLAGIGETQYF. The CDR3 coding sequence is TGCGCCAGCAGCTTGAACAGACTAGCGGGAATTGGAGAGACCCAGTACTTC.

The V gene is TRBV15, the J gene TRBJ1-2, with 7 nucleotides matching TRBD1. CDR1 is LNHNV, CDR2 YYDKDF, per germline (reference sequence). J was trimmed by 8 bases and V by 3 bases; bases with no gene match: 6. This CDR3 contains 13 residues. The CDR3 here is CATSREGAGGYTF. CDR3 nucleotide sequence: TGTGCCACCAGCAGGGAGGGGGCCGGAGGCTACACCTTC. Looking up the rest from reference TRBV15 and TRBJ1-2 gives the full variable domain: DAMVIQNPRYQVTQFGKPVTLSCSQTLNHNVMYWYQQKSSQAPKLLFHYYDKDFNNEADTPDNFQSRRPNTSFCFLDIRSPGLGDTAMYLCATSREGAGGYTFGSGTRLTVV.